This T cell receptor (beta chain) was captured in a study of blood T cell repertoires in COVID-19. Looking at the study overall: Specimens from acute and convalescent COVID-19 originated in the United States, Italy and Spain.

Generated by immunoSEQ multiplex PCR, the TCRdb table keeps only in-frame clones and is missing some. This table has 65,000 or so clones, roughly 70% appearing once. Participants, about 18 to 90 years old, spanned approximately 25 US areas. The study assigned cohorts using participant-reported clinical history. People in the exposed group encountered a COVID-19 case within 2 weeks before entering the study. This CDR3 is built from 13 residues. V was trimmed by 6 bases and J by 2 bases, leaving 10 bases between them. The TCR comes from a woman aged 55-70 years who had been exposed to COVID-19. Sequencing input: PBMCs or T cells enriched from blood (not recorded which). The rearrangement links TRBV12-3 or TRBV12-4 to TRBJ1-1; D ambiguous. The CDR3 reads CASSRNRNTEAFF. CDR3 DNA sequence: TGTGCCAGCAGCAGGAACCGAAACACTGAAGCTTTCTTT.